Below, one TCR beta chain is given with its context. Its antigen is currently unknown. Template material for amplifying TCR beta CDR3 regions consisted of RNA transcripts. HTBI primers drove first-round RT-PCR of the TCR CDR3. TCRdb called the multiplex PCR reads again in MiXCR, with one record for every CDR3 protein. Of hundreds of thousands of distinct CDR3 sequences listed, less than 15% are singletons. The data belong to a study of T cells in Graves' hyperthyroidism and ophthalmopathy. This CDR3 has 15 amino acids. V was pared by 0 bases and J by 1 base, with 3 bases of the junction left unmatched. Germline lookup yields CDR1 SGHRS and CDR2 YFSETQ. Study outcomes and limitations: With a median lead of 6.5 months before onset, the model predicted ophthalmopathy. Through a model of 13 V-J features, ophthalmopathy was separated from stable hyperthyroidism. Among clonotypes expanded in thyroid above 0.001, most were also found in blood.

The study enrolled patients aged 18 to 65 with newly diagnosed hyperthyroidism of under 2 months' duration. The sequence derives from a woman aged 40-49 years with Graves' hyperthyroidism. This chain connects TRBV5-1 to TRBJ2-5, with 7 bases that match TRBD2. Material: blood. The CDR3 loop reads CASSLAGGAQETQYF. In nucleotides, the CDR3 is TGCGCCAGCAGCTTGGCGGGGGGAGCCCAAGAGACCCAGTACTTC.